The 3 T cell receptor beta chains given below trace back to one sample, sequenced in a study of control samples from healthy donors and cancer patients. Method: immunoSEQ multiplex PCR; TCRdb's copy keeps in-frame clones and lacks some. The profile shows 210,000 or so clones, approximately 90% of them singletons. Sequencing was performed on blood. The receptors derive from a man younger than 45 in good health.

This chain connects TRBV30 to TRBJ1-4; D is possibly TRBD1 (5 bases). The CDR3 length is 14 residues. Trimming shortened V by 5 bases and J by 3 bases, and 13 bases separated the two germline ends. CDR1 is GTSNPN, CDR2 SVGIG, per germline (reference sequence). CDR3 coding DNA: TGTGCCTGGGACCTCCAGGGTCCTAATGAAAAACTGTTTTTT. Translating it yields CAWDLQGPNEKLFF.

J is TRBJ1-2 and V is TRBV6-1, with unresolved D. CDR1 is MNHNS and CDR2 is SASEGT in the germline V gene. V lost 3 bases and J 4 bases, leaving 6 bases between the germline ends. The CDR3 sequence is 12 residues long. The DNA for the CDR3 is TGTGCCAGCAGTGAGGCAGGCTATGGCTACACCTTC. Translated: CASSEAGYGYTF.

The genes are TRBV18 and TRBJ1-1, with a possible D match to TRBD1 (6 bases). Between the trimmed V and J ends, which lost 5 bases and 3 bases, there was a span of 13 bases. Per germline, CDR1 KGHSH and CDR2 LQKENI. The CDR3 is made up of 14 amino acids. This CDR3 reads CASSSQGSDTEAFF. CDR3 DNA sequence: TGTGCCAGCTCATCACAGGGCTCGGACACTGAAGCTTTCTTT.